The clone carrying this T cell receptor beta chain was detected only a few times. Its target is unknown. The V end lost 1 base, the J end lost 4 bases, and 10 bases lay between the germline ends. CDR1 and CDR2 (germline): DFQATT, SNEGSKA (reference sequence). The CDR3 sequence is 13 residues long. The data belong to a study of T cell repertoires in cytomegalovirus infection. Overall study: The public TCR beta signatures pointed to both CMV infection and matching HLA type.

TCRdb reanalysed the reads using MiXCR and keeps one entry per CDR3 protein. The data contain about 400,000 distinct CDR3 sequences, about a sixth of them singletons. General study points: Dominating the ex vivo response were TCR beta clonotypes that were CMV-specific and HLA-C-restricted.

V usage is TRBV20-1 and J usage is TRBJ1-2; D is undetermined. The material sequenced was PBMCs. The source of this sequence is a human donor in good health (CMV status not recorded). Some clones in this sample may be carry-over from other donors' samples. CDR3 amino acids: CSARAMVVYGYTF. CDR3 bases: TGCAGTGCTAGAGCTATGGTAGTCTATGGCTACACCTTC.